This passage covers 2 T cell receptor beta chains from one sample sequenced in a study of cytomegalovirus exposure and HLA in healthy donors. 13 Jbeta primers and 60 Vbeta primers were used for the PCR. Repertoires were generated with immunoSEQ multiplex PCR, while TCRdb's copy carries only in-frame clones and drops some. This table holds 150,000 to 170,000 clones, approximately 80% found once. The sequenced material came from PBMCs. Source of these receptors: a man aged 30 to 45 in good health and CMV-seropositive.

V gene TRBV11-3 combines with J gene TRBJ2-7; no firm D call. This CDR3 contains 13 residues. The germline V and J ends were trimmed by 0 bases and 6 bases, with 9 bases remaining between them. Germline CDR1 and CDR2: SGHNT and YENEEA. The CDR3 is CASSLDSSVEQYF. The CDR3 coding sequence is TGTGCCAGCAGCTTAGATTCCAGCGTCGAGCAGTACTTC.

J is TRBJ1-6 and V is TRBV11-2; TRBD1 matches at 9 bases. V lost 1 base, J lost 8 bases, and 3 bases stayed unmatched. The CDR3 has 15 residues. Germline CDR1 and CDR2: SGHAT and FQNNGV. The DNA of the CDR3 is TGTGCCAGCAGCTTAGTTGACAGGGGGGATTCACCCCTCCACTTT. Translation gives CASSLVDRGDSPLHF.